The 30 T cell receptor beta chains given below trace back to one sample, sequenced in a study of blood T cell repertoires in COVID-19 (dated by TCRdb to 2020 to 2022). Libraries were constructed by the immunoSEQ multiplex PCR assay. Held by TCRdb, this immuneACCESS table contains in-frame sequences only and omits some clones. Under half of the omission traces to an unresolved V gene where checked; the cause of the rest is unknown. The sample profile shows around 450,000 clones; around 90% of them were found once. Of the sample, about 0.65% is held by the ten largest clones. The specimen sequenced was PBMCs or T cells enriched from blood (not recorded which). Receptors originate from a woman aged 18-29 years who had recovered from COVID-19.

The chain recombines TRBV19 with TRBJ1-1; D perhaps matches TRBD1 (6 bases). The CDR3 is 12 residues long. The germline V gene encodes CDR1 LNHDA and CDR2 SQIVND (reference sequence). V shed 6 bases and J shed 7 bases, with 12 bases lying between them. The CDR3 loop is CASSQGLSEAFF. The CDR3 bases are TGTGCCAGTAGCCAGGGGCTAAGTGAAGCTTTCTTT.

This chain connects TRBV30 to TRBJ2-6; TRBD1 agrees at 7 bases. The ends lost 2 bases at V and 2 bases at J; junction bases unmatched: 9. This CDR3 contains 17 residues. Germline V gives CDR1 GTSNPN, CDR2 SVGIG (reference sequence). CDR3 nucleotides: TGTGCCTGGAGTAGGGGGCTCCTAAGGCCTGGGGCCAACGTCCTGACTTTC. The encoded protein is CAWSRGLLRPGANVLTF.

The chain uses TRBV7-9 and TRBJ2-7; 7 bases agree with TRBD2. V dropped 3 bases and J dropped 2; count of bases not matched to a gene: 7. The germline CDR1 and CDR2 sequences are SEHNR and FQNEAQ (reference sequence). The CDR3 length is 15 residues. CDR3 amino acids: CASSFSSGLPYEQYF. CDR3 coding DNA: TGTGCCAGCAGCTTCTCATCGGGACTACCCTACGAGCAGTACTTC.

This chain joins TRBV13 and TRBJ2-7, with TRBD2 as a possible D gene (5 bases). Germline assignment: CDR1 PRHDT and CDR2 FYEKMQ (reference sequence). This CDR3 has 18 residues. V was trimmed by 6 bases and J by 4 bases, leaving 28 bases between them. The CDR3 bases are TGTGCCAGCAGTTTTATTGGGGAGAAGGGCATCCCGAATTACGAGCAGTACTTC. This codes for CASSFIGEKGIPNYEQYF.

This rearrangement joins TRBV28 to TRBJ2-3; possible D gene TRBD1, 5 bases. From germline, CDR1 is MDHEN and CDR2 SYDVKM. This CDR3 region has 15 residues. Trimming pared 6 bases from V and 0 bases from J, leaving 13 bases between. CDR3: CASRSTATSTDTQYF. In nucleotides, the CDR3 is TGTGCCAGCAGATCGACAGCCACTAGCACAGATACGCAGTATTTT.

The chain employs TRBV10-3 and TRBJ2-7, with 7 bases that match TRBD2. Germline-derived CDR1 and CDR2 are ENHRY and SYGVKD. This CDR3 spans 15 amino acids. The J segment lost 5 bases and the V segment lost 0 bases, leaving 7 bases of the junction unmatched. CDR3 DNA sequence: TGTGCCATCAGTGAGTCAAGGACTAGTGGGGACGAGCAGTACTTC. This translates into CAISESRTSGDEQYF.

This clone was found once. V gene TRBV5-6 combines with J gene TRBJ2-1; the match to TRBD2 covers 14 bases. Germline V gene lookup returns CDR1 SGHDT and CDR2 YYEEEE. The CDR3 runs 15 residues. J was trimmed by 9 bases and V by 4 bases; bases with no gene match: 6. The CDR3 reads CASSPGLAGGFEQFF. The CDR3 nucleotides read TGTGCCAGCAGCCCCGGACTAGCGGGGGGTTTTGAGCAGTTCTTC.

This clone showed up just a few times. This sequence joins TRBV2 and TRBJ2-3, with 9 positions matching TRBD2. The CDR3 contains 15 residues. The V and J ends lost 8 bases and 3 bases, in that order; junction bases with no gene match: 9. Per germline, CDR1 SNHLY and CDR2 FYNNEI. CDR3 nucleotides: TGTGCCAGCGAGGCGGGGGGGCGGAGGACAGATACGCAGTATTTT. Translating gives CASEAGGRRTDTQYF.

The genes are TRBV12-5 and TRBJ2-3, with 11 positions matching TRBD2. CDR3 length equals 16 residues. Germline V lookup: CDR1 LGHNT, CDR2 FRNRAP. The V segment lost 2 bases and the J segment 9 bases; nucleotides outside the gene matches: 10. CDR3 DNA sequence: TGTGCTAGTGGTTTGCACCTTAGCGGGGGGGCTAAGACGCAGTATTTT. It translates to CASGLHLSGGAKTQYF.

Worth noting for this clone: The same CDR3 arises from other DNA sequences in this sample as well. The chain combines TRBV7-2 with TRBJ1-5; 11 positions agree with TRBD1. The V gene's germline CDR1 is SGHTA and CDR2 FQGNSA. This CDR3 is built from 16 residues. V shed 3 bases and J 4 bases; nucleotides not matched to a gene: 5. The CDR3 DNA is TGTGCCAGCAGCTTCCTCGGACAGGGGGCGAATCAGCCCCAGCATTTT. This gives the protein CASSFLGQGANQPQHF.

The chain's CDR3 is CASSYRGGPDTQYF. CDR3 in DNA: TGTGCCAGCAGCTACCGGGGGGGTCCGGATACGCAGTATTTT. This chain connects TRBV7-2 to TRBJ2-3; 8 bases align to TRBD2. Germline trimming cut 4 bases from V and 6 bases from J; bases unmatched to any gene: 6. Germline values: CDR1 SGHTA, CDR2 FQGNSA. There are 14 residues in the CDR3.

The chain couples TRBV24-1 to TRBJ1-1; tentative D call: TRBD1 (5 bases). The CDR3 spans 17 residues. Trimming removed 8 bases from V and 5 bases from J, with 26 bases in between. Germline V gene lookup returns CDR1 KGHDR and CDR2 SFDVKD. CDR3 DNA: TGTGCCACCATAGGCGTCCTAGGGGCCCCCCGTGGTACTGAAGCTTTCTTT. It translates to CATIGVLGAPRGTEAFF.

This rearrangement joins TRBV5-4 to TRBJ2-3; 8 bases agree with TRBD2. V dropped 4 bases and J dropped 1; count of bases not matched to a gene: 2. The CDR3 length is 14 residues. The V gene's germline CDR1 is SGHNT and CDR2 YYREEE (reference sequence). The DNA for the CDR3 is TGTGCCAGCAGCCCCGGGGGGGGCACAGATACGCAGTATTTT. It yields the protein CASSPGGGTDTQYF.

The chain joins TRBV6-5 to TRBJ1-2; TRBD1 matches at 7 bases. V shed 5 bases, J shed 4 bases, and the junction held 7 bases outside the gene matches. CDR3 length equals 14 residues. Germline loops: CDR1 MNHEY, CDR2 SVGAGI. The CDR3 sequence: CASSTGELGYGYTF. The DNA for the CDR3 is TGTGCCAGCAGTACAGGGGAACTGGGCTATGGCTACACCTTC.

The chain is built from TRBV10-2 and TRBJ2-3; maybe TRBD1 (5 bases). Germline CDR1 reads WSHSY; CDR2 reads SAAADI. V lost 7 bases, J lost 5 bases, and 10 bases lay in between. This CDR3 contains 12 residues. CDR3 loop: CASTGLGDTQYF. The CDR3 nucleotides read TGCGCCAGCACAGGGTTGGGAGATACGCAGTATTTT.

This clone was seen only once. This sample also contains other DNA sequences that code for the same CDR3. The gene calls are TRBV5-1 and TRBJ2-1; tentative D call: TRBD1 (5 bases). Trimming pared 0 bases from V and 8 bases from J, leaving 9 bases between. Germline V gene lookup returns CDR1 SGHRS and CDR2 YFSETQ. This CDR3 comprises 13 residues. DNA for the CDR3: TGCGCCAGCAGCTTGGAAACCAGGGATGAGCAGTTCTTC. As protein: CASSLETRDEQFF.

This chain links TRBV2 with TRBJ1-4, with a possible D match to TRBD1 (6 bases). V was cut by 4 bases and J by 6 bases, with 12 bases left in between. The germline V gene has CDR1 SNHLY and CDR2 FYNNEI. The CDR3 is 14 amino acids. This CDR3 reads CASSGWGRDEKLFF. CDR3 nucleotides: TGTGCCAGCAGTGGATGGGGGCGGGATGAAAAACTGTTTTTT.

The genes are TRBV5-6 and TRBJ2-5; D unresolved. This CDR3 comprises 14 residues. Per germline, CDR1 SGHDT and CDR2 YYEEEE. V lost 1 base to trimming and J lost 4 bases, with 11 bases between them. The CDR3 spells CASSLQQLRETQYF. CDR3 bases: TGTGCCAGCAGCTTGCAACAGTTAAGAGAGACCCAGTACTTC. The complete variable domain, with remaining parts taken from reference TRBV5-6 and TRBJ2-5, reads DAGVTQSPTHLIKTRGQQVTLRCSPKSGHDTVSWYQQALGQGPQFIFQYYEEEERQRGNFPDRFSGHQFPNYSSELNVNALLLGDSALYLCASSLQQLRETQYFGPGTRLLVL.

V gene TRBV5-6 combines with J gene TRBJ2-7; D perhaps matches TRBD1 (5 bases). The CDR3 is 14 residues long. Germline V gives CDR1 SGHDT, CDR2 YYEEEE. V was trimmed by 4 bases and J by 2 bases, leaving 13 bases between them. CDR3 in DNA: TGTGCCAGCAGCCTTCAACAGACAGCCTACGAGCAGTACTTC. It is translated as CASSLQQTAYEQYF.

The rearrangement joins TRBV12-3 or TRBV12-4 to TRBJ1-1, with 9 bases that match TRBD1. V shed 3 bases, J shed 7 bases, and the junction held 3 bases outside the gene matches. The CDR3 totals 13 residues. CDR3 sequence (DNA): TGTGCCAGCAGTTTTGGACAGGGGAATGAAGCTTTCTTT. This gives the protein CASSFGQGNEAFF.

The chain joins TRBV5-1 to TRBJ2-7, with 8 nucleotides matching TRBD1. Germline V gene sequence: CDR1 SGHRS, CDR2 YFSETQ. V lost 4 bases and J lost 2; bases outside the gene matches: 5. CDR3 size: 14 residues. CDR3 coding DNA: TGCGCCAGCAGCGAAGACAGGGGCCCCTACGAGCAGTACTTC. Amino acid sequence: CASSEDRGPYEQYF.

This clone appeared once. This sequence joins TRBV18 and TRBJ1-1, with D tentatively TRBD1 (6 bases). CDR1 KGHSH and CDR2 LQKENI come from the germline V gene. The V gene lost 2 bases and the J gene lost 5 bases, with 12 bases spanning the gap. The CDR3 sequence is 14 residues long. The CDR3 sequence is CASSPLDSKTEAFF. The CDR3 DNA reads TGTGCCAGCTCACCATTGGACAGCAAAACTGAAGCTTTCTTT.

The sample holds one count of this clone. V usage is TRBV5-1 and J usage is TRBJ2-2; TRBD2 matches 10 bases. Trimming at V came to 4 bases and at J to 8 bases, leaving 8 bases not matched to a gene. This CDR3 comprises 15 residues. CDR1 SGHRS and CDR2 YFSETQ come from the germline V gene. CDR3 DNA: TGCGCCAGCAGCCCGGCCGTAGCGGGGGGAGGGGAGCTGTTTTTT. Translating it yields CASSPAVAGGGELFF.

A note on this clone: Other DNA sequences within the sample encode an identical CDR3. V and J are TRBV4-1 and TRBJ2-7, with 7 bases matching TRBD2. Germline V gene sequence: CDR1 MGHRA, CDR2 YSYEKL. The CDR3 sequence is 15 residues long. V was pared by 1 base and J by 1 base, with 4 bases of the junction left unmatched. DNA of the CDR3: TGCGCCAGCAGCCAAGGCGGGGGTAAATCCTACGAGCAGTACTTC. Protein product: CASSQGGGKSYEQYF.

Written as DNA, the CDR3 is TGTGCCAGCAGCTCACCCTCGGTCCCTTTTGAACGCTATGGCTACACCTTC. The encoded protein is CASSSPSVPFERYGYTF. The chain uses TRBV11-2 and TRBJ1-2; D is unresolved. V was pared by 4 bases and J by 4 bases, with 22 bases between. Germline CDR1 SGHAT, CDR2 FQNNGV. This CDR3 spans 17 amino acids.

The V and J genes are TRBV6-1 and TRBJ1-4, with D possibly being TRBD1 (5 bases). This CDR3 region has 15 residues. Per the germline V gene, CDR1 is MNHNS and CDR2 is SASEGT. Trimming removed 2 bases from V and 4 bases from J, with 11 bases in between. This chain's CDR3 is CASSEIGTGNEKLFF. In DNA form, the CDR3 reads TGTGCCAGCAGTGAAATCGGGACTGGTAATGAAAAACTGTTTTTT.

The DNA for the CDR3 is TGTGCCACCAGTGATTTCGCAGGCAAGACGGGAAACAATGAGCAGTTCTTC. It is translated as CATSDFAGKTGNNEQFF. The chain uses TRBV24-1 and TRBJ2-1, with D possibly TRBD2 on 5 matching bases. With 1 base removed from V and 5 bases from J, the gap between germline ends came to 17 bases. CDR1 and CDR2 from the germline V gene are KGHDR and SFDVKD. The CDR3 is 17 residues long.

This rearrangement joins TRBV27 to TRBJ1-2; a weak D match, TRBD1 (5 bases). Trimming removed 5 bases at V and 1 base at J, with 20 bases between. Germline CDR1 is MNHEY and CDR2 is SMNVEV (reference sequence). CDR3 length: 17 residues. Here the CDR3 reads CASSPTGARRLNYGYTF. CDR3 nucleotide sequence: TGTGCCAGCAGTCCTACAGGAGCAAGGAGACTTAACTATGGCTACACCTTC.

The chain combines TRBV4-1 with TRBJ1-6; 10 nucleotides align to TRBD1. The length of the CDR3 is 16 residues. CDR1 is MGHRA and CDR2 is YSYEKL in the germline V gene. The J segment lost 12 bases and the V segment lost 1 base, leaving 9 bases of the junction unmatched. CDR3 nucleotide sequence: TGCGCCAGCAGCCAAGGGGTCGGACAGGGGGGGGAACCCCTCCACTTT. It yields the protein CASSQGVGQGGEPLHF.

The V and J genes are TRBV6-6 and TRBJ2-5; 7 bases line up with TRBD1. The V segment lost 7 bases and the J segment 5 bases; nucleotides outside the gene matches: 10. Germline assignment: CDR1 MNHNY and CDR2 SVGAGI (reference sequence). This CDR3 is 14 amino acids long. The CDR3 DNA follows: TGTGCCAGCATTCGATCAGGGGGATGGGAGACCCAGTACTTC. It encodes CASIRSGGWETQYF.